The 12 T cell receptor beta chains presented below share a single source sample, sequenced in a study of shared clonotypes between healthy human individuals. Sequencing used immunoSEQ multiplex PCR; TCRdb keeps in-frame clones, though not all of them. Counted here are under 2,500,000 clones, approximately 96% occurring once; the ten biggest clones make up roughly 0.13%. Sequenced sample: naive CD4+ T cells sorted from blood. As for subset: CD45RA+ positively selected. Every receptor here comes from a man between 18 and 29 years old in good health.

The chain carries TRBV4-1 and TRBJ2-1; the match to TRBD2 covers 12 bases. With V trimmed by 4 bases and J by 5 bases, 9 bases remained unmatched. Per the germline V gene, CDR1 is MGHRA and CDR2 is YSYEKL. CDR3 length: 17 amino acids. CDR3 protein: CASSRDPTSGGHNEQFF. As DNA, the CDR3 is TGCGCCAGCAGCCGAGATCCGACTAGCGGGGGACACAATGAGCAGTTCTTC.

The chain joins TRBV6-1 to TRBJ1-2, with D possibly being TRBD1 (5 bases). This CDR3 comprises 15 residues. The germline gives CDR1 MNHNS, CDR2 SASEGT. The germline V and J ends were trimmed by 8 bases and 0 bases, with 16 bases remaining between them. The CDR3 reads CASRKGTSPNYGYTF. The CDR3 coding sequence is TGTGCCAGCCGAAAGGGGACGTCCCCTAACTATGGCTACACCTTC.

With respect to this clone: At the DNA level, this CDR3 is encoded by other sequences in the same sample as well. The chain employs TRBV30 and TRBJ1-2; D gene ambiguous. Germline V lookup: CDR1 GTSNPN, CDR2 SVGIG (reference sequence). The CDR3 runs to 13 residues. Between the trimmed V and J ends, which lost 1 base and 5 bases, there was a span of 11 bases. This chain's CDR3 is CAWSDASVYGYTF. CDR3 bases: TGTGCCTGGAGTGATGCCAGTGTTTATGGCTACACCTTC.

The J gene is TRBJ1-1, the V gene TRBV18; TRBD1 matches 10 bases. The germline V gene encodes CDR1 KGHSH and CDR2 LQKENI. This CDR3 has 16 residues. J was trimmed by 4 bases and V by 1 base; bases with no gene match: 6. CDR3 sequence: CASSPLGTGEATEAFF. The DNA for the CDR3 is TGTGCCAGCTCACCACTTGGGACAGGGGAGGCCACTGAAGCTTTCTTT.

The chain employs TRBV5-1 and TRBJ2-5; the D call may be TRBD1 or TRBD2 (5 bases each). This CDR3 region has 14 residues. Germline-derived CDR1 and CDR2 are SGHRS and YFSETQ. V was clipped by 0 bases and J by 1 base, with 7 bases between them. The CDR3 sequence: CASSLGDGQETQYF. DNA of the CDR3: TGCGCCAGCAGCTTGGGGGACGGCCAAGAGACCCAGTACTTC.

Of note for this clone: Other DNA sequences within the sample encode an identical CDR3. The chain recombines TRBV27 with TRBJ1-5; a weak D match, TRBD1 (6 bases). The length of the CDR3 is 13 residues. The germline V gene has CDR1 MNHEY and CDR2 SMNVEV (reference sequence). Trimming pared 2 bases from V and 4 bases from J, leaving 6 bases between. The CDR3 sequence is CASSLRGNQPQHF. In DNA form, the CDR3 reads TGTGCCAGCAGTTTAAGGGGGAATCAGCCCCAGCATTTT.

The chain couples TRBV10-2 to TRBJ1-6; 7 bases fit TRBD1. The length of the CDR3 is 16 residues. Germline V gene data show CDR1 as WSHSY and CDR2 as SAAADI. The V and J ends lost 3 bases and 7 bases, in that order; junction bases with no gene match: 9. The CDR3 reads CASSDVRQGHNSPLHF. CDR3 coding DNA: TGCGCCAGCAGTGATGTCAGACAGGGCCACAATTCACCCCTCCACTTT.

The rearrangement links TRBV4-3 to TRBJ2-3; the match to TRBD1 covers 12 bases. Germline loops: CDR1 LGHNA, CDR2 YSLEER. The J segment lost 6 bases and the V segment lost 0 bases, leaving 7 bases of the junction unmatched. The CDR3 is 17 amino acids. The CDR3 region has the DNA TGCGCCAGCAGCCAAGATTGGGACAGGGGGCGCGGGGATACGCAGTATTTT. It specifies CASSQDWDRGRGDTQYF.

The CDR3 spells CASSLAFGTSGAGELFF. The CDR3 bases are TGTGCCAGCAGCTTAGCATTCGGGACTAGCGGGGCCGGGGAGCTGTTTTTT. The gene calls are TRBV7-2 and TRBJ2-2; 13 bases align to TRBD2. From germline, CDR1 is SGHTA and CDR2 FQGNSA. J was trimmed by 6 bases and V by 0 bases; bases with no gene match: 4. There are 17 residues in the CDR3.

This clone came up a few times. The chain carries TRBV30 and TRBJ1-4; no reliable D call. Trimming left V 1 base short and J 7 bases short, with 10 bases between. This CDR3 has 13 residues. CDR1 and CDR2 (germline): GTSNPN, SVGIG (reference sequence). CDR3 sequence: CAWSEELSEKLFF. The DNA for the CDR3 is TGTGCCTGGAGTGAGGAACTCAGTGAAAAACTGTTTTTT.

CDR3 in DNA: TGTGCCAGCAGCTTGTCTATCGGGGCGGATTCACCCCTCCACTTT. This translates into CASSLSIGADSPLHF. The V and J genes are TRBV5-5 and TRBJ1-6; D may be TRBD1 (5 bases). Germline CDR1 and CDR2: SGHKS and YYEKEE (reference sequence). Trimming cost V 1 base and J 8 bases, with 13 bases left between them. The CDR3 loop spans 15 amino acids.

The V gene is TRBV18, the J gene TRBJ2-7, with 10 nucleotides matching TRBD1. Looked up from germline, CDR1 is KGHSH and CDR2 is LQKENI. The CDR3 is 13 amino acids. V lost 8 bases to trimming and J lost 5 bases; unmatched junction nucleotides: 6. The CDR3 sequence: CASRATGGNEQYF. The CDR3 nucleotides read TGTGCCAGCCGTGCGACAGGGGGCAACGAGCAGTACTTC.